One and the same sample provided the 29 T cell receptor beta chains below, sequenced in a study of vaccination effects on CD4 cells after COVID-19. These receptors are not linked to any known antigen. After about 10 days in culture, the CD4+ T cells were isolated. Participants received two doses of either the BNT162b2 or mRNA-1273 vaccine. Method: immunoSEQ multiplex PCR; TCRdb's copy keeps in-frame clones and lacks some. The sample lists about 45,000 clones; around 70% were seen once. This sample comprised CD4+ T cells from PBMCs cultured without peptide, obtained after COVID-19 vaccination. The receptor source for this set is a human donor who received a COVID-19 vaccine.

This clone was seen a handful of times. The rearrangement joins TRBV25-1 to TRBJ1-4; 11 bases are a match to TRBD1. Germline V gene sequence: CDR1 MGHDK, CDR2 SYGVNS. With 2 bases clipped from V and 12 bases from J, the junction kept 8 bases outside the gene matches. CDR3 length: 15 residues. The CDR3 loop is CASSELMGQGVELFF. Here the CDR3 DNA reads TGTGCCAGCAGTGAACTGATGGGACAGGGGGTGGAACTGTTTTTT.

The CDR3 protein is CASSDQMIDGHLATNEKLFF. For the CDR3, the DNA is TGTGCCAGCAGTGACCAAATGATAGACGGTCATCTTGCAACTAATGAAAAACTGTTTTTT. The V gene is TRBV6-4, the J gene TRBJ1-4, with D unclear. CDR1 and CDR2 (germline): MRHNA, SNTAGT. Trimming pared 2 bases from V and 0 bases from J, leaving 22 bases between. CDR3 size: 20 residues.

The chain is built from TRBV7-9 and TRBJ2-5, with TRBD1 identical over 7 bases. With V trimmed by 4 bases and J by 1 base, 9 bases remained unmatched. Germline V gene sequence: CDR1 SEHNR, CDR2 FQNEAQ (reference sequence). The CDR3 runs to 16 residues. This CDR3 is CASSSKPRTGQETQYF. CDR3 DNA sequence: TGTGCCAGCAGCTCCAAGCCCCGGACAGGCCAAGAGACCCAGTACTTC.

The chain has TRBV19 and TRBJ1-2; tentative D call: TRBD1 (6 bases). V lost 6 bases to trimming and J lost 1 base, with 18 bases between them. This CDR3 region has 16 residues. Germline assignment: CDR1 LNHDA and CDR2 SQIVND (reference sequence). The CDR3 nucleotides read TGTGCCAGTAGCGAGCACCGACAGGAGTTTAACTATGGCTACACCTTC. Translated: CASSEHRQEFNYGYTF. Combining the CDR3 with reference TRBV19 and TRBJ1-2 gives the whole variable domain DGGITQSPKYLFRKEGQNVTLSCEQNLNHDAMYWYRQDPGQGLRLIYYSQIVNDFQKGDIAEGYSVSREKKESFPLTVTSAQKNPTAFYLCASSEHRQEFNYGYTFGSGTRLTVV.

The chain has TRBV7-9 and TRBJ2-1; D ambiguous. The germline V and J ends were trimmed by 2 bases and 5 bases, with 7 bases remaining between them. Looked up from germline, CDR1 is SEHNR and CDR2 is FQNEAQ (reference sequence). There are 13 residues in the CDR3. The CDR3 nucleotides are TGTGCCAGCAGCTTATGGCAAAACAATGAGCAGTTCTTC. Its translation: CASSLWQNNEQFF.

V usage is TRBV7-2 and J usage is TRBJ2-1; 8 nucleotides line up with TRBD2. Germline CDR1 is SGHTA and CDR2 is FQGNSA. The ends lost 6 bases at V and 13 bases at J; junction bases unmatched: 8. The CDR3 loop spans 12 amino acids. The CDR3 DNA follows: TGTGCCAGCAGTCAACAGCTAGCGGGTCAGTTCTTC. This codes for CASSQQLAGQFF.

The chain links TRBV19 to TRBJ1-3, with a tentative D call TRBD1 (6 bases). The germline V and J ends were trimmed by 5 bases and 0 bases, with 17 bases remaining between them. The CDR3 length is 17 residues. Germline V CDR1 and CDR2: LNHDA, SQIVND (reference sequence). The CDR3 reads CASSYLQGTNSGNTIYF. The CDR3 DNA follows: TGTGCCAGTAGTTACCTACAGGGTACAAACTCTGGAAACACCATATATTTT.

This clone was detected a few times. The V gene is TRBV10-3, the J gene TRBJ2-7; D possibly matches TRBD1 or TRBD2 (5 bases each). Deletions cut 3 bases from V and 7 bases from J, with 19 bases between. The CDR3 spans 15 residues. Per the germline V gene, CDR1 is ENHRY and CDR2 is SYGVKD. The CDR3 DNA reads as TGTGCCATCAGTGAATCTGCCGGGACGCTTAATGAGCAGTACTTC. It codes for CAISESAGTLNEQYF.

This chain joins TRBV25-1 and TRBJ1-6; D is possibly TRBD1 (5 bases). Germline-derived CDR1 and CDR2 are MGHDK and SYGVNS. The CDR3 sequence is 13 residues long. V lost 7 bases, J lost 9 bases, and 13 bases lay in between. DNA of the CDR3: TGTGCCAGCACGGCCAGGGCAGGTTCACCCCTCCACTTT. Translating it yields CASTARAGSPLHF. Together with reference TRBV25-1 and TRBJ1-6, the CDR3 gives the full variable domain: EADIYQTPRYLVIGTGKKITLECSQTMGHDKMYWYQQDPGMELHLIHYSYGVNSTEKGDLSSESTVSRIRTEHFPLTLESARPSHTSQYLCASTARAGSPLHFGNGTRLTVT.

CDR3 sequence: CASSLDGTRGNEQYF. The CDR3 region has the DNA TGCGCCAGCAGCCTAGACGGGACCCGCGGGAACGAGCAGTACTTC. The rearrangement uses TRBV5-1 and TRBJ2-7, with D possibly matching TRBD2 (6 bases). Germline CDR1 and CDR2: SGHRS and YFSETQ. V gave up 4 bases and J gave up 5 bases, with 19 bases separating them. The CDR3 length is 15 residues.

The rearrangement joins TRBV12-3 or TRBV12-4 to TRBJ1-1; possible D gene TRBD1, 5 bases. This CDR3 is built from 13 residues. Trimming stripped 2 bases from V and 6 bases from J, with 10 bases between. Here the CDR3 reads CASSLWGVPEAFF. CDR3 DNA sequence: TGTGCCAGCAGTTTATGGGGGGTGCCTGAAGCTTTCTTT.

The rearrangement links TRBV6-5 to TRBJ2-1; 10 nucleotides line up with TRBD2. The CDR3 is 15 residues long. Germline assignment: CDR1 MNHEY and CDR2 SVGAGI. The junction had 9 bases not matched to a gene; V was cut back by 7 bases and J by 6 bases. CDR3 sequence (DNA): TGTGCCAGCACCCACTGGGTAGCGGGAGGCAATGAGCAGTTCTTC. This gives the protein CASTHWVAGGNEQFF.

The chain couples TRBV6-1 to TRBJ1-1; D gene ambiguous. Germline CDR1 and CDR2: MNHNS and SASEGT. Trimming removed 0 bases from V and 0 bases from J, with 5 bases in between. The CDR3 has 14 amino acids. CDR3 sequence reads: CASSEARLNTEAFF. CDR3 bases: TGTGCCAGCAGTGAAGCGAGGCTGAACACTGAAGCTTTCTTT.

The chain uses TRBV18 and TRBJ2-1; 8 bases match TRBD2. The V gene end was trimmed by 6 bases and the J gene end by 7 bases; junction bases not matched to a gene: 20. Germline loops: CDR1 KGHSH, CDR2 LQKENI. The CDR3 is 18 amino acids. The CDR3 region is CASSQVGGGDAAWNEQFF. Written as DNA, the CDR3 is TGTGCCAGCTCCCAGGTCGGGGGGGGAGACGCTGCGTGGAATGAGCAGTTCTTC.

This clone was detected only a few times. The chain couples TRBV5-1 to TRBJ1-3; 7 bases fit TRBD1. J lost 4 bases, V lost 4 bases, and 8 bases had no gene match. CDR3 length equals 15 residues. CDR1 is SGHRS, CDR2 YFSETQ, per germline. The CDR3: CASSGQQGWGNTIYF. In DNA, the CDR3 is TGCGCCAGCAGCGGTCAACAGGGGTGGGGAAACACCATATATTTT.

The CDR3 DNA is TGTGCCTGGAGCGAACCGGGACGGCGGACCGGGGAGCTGTTTTTT. Residues: CAWSEPGRRTGELFF. The chain combines TRBV30 with TRBJ2-2, with D possibly being TRBD1 or TRBD2 (5 bases each). V dropped 3 bases and J dropped 5 bases, with 16 bases sitting between them. The germline gives CDR1 GTSNPN, CDR2 SVGIG (reference sequence). This CDR3 comprises 15 residues.

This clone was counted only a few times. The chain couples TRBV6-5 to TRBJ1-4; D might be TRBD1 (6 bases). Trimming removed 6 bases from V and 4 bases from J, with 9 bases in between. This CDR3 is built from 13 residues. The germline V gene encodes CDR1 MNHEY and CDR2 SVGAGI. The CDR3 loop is CASRDRINEKLFF. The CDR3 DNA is TGTGCCAGCAGGGACAGAATTAATGAAAAACTGTTTTTT.

CDR3 sequence (DNA): TGTGCCAGCAGCCGTGGACAGGGCGAGAGGAACACTGAAGCTTTCTTT. As protein: CASSRGQGERNTEAFF. The chain links TRBV7-9 to TRBJ1-1; 8 positions agree with TRBD1. With V trimmed by 5 bases and J by 1 base, 9 bases remained unmatched. This CDR3 contains 16 residues. Germline loops: CDR1 SEHNR, CDR2 FQNEAQ (reference sequence).

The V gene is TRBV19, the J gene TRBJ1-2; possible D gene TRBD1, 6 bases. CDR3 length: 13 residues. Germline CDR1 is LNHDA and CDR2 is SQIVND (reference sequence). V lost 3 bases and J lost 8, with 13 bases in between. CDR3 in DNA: TGTGCCAGTAGTATTAGGGGGGCTGACGGCTACACCTTC. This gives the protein CASSIRGADGYTF.

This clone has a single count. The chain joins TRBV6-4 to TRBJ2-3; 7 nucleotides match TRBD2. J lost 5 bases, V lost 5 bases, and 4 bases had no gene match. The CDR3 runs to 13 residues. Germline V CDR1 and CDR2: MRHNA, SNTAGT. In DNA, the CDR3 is TGTGCCAGCAGTTCTTGGGGGGGAGATACGCAGTATTTT. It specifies CASSSWGGDTQYF.

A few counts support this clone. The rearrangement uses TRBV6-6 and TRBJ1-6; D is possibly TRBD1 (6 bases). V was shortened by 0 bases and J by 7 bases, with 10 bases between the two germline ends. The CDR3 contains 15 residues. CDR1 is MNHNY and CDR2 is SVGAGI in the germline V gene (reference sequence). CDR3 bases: TGTGCCAGCAGTTACTCCGGGGGCGGGAATTCACCCCTCCACTTT. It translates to CASSYSGGGNSPLHF.

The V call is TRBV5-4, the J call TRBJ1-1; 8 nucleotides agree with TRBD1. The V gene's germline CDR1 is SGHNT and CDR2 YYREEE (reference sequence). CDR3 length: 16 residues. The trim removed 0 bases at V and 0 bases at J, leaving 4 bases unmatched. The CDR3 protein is CASSLGSTGVNTEAFF. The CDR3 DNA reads TGTGCCAGCAGCTTGGGGTCGACAGGGGTGAACACTGAAGCTTTCTTT.

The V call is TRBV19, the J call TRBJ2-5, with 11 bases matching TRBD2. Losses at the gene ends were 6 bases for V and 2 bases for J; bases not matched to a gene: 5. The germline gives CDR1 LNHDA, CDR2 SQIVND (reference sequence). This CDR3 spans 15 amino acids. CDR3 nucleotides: TGTGCCAGTAGGCCGCGACTAGCGGGACAAGAGACCCAGTACTTC. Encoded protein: CASRPRLAGQETQYF.

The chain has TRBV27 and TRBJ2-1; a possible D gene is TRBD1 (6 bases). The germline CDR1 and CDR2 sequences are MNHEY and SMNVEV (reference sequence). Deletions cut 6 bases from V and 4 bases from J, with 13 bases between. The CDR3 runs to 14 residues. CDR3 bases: TGTGCCAGCAGGAACAGGGAAGCTTACAATGAGCAGTTCTTC. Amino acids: CASRNREAYNEQFF.

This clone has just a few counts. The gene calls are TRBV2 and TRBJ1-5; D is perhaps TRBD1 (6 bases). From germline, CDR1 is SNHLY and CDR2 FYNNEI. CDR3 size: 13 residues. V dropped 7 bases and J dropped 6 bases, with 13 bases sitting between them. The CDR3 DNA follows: TGTGCCAGCAACGCAGGGGAAGGTCAGCCCCAGCATTTT. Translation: CASNAGEGQPQHF.

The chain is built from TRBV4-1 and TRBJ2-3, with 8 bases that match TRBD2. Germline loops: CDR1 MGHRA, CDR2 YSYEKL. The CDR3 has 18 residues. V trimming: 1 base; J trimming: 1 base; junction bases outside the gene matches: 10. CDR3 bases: TGCGCCAGCAGCCAAGGAGGCCCCCCACTAGCGGGCACAGATACGCAGTATTTT. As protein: CASSQGGPPLAGTDTQYF.

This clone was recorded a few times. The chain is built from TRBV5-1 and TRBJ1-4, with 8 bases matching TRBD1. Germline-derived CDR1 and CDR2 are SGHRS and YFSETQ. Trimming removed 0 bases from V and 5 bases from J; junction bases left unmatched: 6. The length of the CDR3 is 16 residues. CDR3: CASSLGPQGANEKLFF. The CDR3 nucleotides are TGCGCCAGCAGCTTGGGCCCCCAGGGGGCGAATGAAAAACTGTTTTTT.

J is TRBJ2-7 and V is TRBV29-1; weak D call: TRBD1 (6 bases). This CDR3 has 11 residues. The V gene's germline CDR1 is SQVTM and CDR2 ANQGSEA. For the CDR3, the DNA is TGCGGGGGACAATTTCTGGCCGAGCAGTACTTC. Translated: CGGQFLAEQYF.

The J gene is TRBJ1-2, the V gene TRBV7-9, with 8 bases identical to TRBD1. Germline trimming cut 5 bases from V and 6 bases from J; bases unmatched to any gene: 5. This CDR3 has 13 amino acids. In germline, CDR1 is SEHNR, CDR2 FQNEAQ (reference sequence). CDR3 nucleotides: TGTGCCAGCAGCCGGGGACAGGTGCATGGCTACACCTTC. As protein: CASSRGQVHGYTF. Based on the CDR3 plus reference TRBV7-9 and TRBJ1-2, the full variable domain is DTGVSQNPRHKITKRGQNVTFRCDPISEHNRLYWYRQTLGQGPEFLTYFQNEAQLEKSRLLSDRFSAERPKGSFSTLEIQRTEQGDSAMYLCASSRGQVHGYTFGSGTRLTVV.